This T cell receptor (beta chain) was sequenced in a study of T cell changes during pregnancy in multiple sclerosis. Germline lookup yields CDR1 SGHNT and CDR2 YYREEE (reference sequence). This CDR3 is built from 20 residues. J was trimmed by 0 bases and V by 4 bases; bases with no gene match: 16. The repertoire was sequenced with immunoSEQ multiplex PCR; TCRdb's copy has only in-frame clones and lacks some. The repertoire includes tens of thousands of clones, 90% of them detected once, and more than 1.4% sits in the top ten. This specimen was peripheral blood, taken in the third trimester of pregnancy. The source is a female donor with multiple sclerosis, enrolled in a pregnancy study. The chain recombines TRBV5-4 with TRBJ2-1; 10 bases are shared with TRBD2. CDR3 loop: CASSNKGALAGARSYNEQFF. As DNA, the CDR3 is TGTGCCAGCAGCAATAAAGGGGCTCTAGCGGGAGCCCGCTCCTACAATGAGCAGTTCTTC.